The 21 T cell receptor beta chains reported below all come from one sample, sequenced in a study of blood T cell repertoires in COVID-19. Data came from immunoSEQ multiplex PCR; TCRdb stores just in-frame clones and leaves some out. The sample has around 28,000 clones, over 75% seen once. Sequenced material: peripheral blood. Source of these receptors: a man in his sixties or seventies with active COVID-19.

About this clone: In the same sample, other DNA sequences code for this CDR3. The chain combines TRBV4-1 with TRBJ2-6, with a weak D call TRBD2 (6 bases). The CDR3 has 20 amino acids. V lost 0 bases to trimming and J lost 0 bases, with 18 bases between them. Germline V gene sequence: CDR1 MGHRA, CDR2 YSYEKL. The CDR3 DNA follows: TGCGCCAGCAGCCAAGAAAGGCCGGGGGTGGGGGGCTCTGGGGCCAACGTCCTGACTTTC. Encoded protein: CASSQERPGVGGSGANVLTF.

This clone was counted between two and nine times. V is TRBV7-9 and J is TRBJ1-3; a weak D match, TRBD1 (6 bases). Germline CDR1 reads SEHNR; CDR2 reads FQNEAQ (reference sequence). The CDR3 is 16 amino acids. Between the trimmed V and J ends, which lost 5 bases and 3 bases, there was a span of 17 bases. CDR3 DNA: TGTGCCAGCAGCCTAGACGCAGGGGTCGGTGGAAACACCATATATTTT. This encodes CASSLDAGVGGNTIYF.

This clone has just one count. V and J are TRBV12-3 or TRBV12-4 and TRBJ1-5; D might be TRBD1 (5 bases). Trimming pared 7 bases from V and 9 bases from J, leaving 13 bases between. This CDR3 region has 12 residues. Written as DNA, the CDR3 is TGTGCCAGCACCCTCGGAGGGGCGCCCCAGCATTTT. Its protein is CASTLGGAPQHF.

V and J are TRBV7-2 and TRBJ1-3; D is perhaps TRBD1 (5 bases). Germline values: CDR1 SGHTA, CDR2 FQGNSA. The V gene lost 5 bases and the J gene lost 0 bases, with 14 bases spanning the gap. This CDR3 spans 16 amino acids. This chain's CDR3 is CASSPQARVSGNTIYF. DNA of the CDR3: TGTGCCAGCAGCCCACAGGCCAGGGTCTCTGGAAACACCATATATTTT.

The rearrangement links TRBV7-2 to TRBJ2-7; the D gene is possibly TRBD1 (6 bases). The CDR3 consists of 13 residues. Trimming stripped 1 base from V and 5 bases from J, with 9 bases between. Germline assignment: CDR1 SGHTA and CDR2 FQGNSA. CDR3 loop: CASSLGTADEQYF. CDR3 in DNA: TGTGCCAGCAGCTTAGGGACAGCAGACGAGCAGTACTTC.

The chain is built from TRBV12-5 and TRBJ1-6, with 8 bases that match TRBD1. Germline V gene sequence: CDR1 LGHNT, CDR2 FRNRAP. The CDR3 is made up of 14 amino acids. V dropped 6 bases and J dropped 5; count of bases not matched to a gene: 3. DNA for the CDR3: TGTGCTAGTGGCCCGGGACAGGATAATTCACCCCTCCACTTT. Translation: CASGPGQDNSPLHF. Looking up the rest from reference TRBV12-5 and TRBJ1-6 gives the full variable domain: DARVTQTPRHKVTEMGQEVTMRCQPILGHNTVFWYRQTMMQGLELLAYFRNRAPLDDSGMPKDRFSAEMPDATLATLKIQPSEPRDSAVYFCASGPGQDNSPLHFGNGTRLTVT.

The CDR3: CASSLERLASPDTQYF. The CDR3, as DNA: TGTGCCAGCAGCTTAGAGAGACTAGCGAGCCCAGATACGCAGTATTTT. This chain uses TRBV7-2 with TRBJ2-3; TRBD2 matches 8 bases. V was clipped by 1 base and J by 4 bases; unmatched bases: 7. Germline CDR1 and CDR2: SGHTA and FQGNSA. The CDR3 covers 16 residues. The full variable domain, in which reference TRBV7-2 and TRBJ2-3 provide the parts outside the CDR3, is GAGVSQSPSNKVTEKGKDVELRCDPISGHTALYWYRQSLGQGLEFLIYFQGNSAPDKSGLPSDRFSAERTGGSVSTLTIQRTQQEDSAVYLCASSLERLASPDTQYFGPGTRLTVL.

The chain couples TRBV15 to TRBJ1-6, with 8 bases lining up with TRBD1. The CDR3 length is 18 residues. The J segment lost 0 bases and the V segment lost 3 bases, leaving 7 bases of the junction unmatched. The germline CDR1 and CDR2 sequences are LNHNV and YYDKDF (reference sequence). The CDR3 loop is CATSRERTGSSYNSPLHF. In nucleotides, the CDR3 is TGTGCCACCAGCAGGGAACGGACAGGGAGCTCCTATAATTCACCCCTCCACTTT.

The chain uses TRBV6-5 and TRBJ1-1; 7 bases fit TRBD1. CDR3 size: 12 residues. J gave up 6 bases and V 4 bases, and 2 bases lay outside the gene matches. Germline V gene lookup returns CDR1 MNHEY and CDR2 SVGAGI. In nucleotides, the CDR3 is TGTGCCAGCAGTTCAGGGGGTCCTGAAGCTTTCTTT. Its translation is CASSSGGPEAFF.

V usage is TRBV5-1 and J usage is TRBJ2-5; D is possibly TRBD2 (6 bases). Germline V gene data show CDR1 as SGHRS and CDR2 as YFSETQ. Trimming left V 6 bases short and J 2 bases short, with 20 bases between. The CDR3 totals 16 residues. The CDR3 here is CASKGGLSGAQETQYF. As DNA, the CDR3 is TGCGCCAGCAAAGGCGGCCTTAGCGGAGCTCAAGAGACCCAGTACTTC.

The chain has TRBV5-1 and TRBJ1-1; 10 positions match TRBD1. Unmatched junction bases numbered 5, after V lost 4 bases and J lost 8 bases. The CDR3 covers 13 residues. Germline V lookup: CDR1 SGHRS, CDR2 YFSETQ. In DNA form, the CDR3 reads TGCGCCAGCAGCGACAGGGGGCTCGTAGAAGCTTTCTTT. Its protein is CASSDRGLVEAFF.

The chain employs TRBV7-9 and TRBJ1-3; D might be TRBD1 (6 bases). V was cut by 5 bases and J by 3 bases, with 17 bases left in between. Germline values: CDR1 SEHNR, CDR2 FQNEAQ (reference sequence). CDR3 length equals 16 residues. The chain's CDR3 is CASSGIAQGYGNTIYF. The CDR3 DNA is TGTGCCAGCAGCGGAATCGCCCAGGGGTATGGAAACACCATATATTTT.

This clone was seen just once. This chain uses TRBV5-1 with TRBJ2-5; TRBD2 aligns across 9 bases. J was trimmed by 6 bases and V by 0 bases; bases with no gene match: 6. Per germline, CDR1 SGHRS and CDR2 YFSETQ. The CDR3 contains 15 residues. The CDR3 region has the DNA TGCGCCAGCAGCTTGGAGCTAGCGGGGCGGCAGACCCAGTACTTC. Its protein is CASSLELAGRQTQYF.

This chain links TRBV7-2 with TRBJ2-5, with D maybe TRBD2 (5 bases). CDR3 length: 17 amino acids. Deletions cut 5 bases from V and 3 bases from J, with 22 bases between. Germline V gives CDR1 SGHTA, CDR2 FQGNSA. In nucleotides, the CDR3 is TGTGCCAGCAGCCTCAGAGCGACATTACGGGGAGAAGAGACCCAGTACTTC. Its translation: CASSLRATLRGEETQYF.

The chain employs TRBV2 and TRBJ1-5; 10 bases align to TRBD1. The CDR3 is 15 residues long. Germline trimming cut 6 bases from V and 6 bases from J; bases unmatched to any gene: 8. Germline V gives CDR1 SNHLY, CDR2 FYNNEI. The CDR3 region is CASRWGTGVGQPQHF. In nucleotides, the CDR3 is TGTGCCAGCAGGTGGGGGACAGGGGTTGGTCAGCCCCAGCATTTT.

The V gene is TRBV2, the J gene TRBJ2-7; 9 positions match TRBD2. The CDR3 has 14 residues. The V gene's germline CDR1 is SNHLY and CDR2 FYNNEI. After removal of 8 bases from V and 4 bases from J, the junction contained 9 bases not matched to a gene. CDR3 DNA: TGTGCCAGCGATGGACTAGCGAATATGTACGAGCAGTACTTC. Protein sequence: CASDGLANMYEQYF.

The CDR3 protein is CASGRGDNQPQHF. The CDR3 region has the DNA TGTGCCAGTGGGAGGGGGGACAATCAGCCCCAGCATTTT. The chain couples TRBV6-5 to TRBJ1-5, with D tentatively TRBD1 (6 bases). This CDR3 is 13 amino acids long. The V gene's germline CDR1 is MNHEY and CDR2 SVGAGI. Trimming cost V 9 bases and J 3 bases, with 12 bases left between them.

V gene TRBV7-9 combines with J gene TRBJ1-4; 8 nucleotides agree with TRBD1. Per germline, CDR1 SEHNR and CDR2 FQNEAQ (reference sequence). The CDR3 length is 13 residues. After removal of 4 bases from V and 8 bases from J, the junction contained 3 bases not matched to a gene. CDR3 sequence reads: CASSSRGREKLFF. DNA of the CDR3: TGTGCCAGCAGCTCCAGGGGGCGCGAAAAACTGTTTTTT.

The chain combines TRBV5-1 with TRBJ1-3, with D perhaps matching TRBD1 (6 bases). Trimming took 3 bases from V and 0 from J, leaving 13 bases between them. The CDR3 consists of 16 residues. Germline V gives CDR1 SGHRS, CDR2 YFSETQ. CDR3 sequence reads: CASSSVPQGSGNTIYF. The CDR3 nucleotides are TGCGCCAGCAGCTCGGTGCCACAGGGCTCTGGAAACACCATATATTTT.

This rearrangement joins TRBV7-9 to TRBJ1-3; D may be TRBD1 (5 bases). CDR1 is SEHNR and CDR2 is FQNEAQ in the germline V gene (reference sequence). Trimming removed 5 bases from V and 8 bases from J, with 10 bases in between. This CDR3 spans 12 amino acids. Here the CDR3 DNA reads TGTGCCAGCAGCACGCAGGGTTACACCATATATTTT. It codes for CASSTQGYTIYF.

This clone was recorded a few times. This chain uses TRBV19 with TRBJ2-1, with a tentative D call TRBD2 (5 bases). The CDR3 spans 16 residues. Trimming took off 6 bases at V and 2 bases at J, with 17 bases between the two ends. The V gene's germline CDR1 is LNHDA and CDR2 SQIVND (reference sequence). The CDR3 coding sequence is TGTGCCAGTAGGATGCGAGCTAGCCGGACCTACAATGAGCAGTTCTTC. It translates to CASRMRASRTYNEQFF.